This T cell receptor (beta chain) was observed in a study of blood T cell repertoires in COVID-19. The wider study: Samples came from the United States, Italy and Spain, spanning acute and convalescent COVID-19. Sources were T cells, B-cell-depleted T cells, or PBMCs; the material itself was cDNA or gDNA.

This CDR3 has 16 amino acids. Germline values: CDR1 SGDLS, CDR2 YYNGEE. The V and J ends lost 0 bases and 8 bases, in that order; junction bases with no gene match: 10. How the authors handled the data: How many nucleated cells were present was estimated from reference gene primer amplification. Here immunoSEQ multiplex PCR was the method, and the copy in TCRdb shows in-frame clones only, minus some. The V and J calls and the clone size are those of that table, but D and trimming were determined from the DNA. The table records about 59,000 clones, 80% to 95% of them present only once. This receptor was obtained from a man of 80 years or more with acute or convalescent COVID-19. V and J are TRBV9 and TRBJ2-1, with 8 bases aligning to TRBD1. The sequenced sample consisted of peripheral blood. CDR3 sequence reads: CASSVAGQGASDEQFF. The DNA of the CDR3 is TGTGCCAGCAGCGTAGCTGGGCAGGGGGCTTCAGATGAGCAGTTCTTC.